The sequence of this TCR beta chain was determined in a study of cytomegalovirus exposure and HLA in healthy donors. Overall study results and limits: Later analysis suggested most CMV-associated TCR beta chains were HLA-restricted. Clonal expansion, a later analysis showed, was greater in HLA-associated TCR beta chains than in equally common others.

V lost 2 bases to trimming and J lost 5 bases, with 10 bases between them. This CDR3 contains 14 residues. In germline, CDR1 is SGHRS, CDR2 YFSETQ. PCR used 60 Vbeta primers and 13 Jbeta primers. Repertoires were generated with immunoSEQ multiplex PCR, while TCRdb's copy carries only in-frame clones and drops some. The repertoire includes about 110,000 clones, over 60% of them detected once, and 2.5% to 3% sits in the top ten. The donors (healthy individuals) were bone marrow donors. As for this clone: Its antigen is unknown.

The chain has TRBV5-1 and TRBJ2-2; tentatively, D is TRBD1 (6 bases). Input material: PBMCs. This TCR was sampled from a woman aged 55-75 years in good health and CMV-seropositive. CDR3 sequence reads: CASSFGQFTGELFF. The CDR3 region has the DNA TGCGCCAGCAGCTTCGGACAGTTTACCGGGGAGCTGTTTTTT. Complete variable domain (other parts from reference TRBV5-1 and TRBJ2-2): KAGVTQTPRYLIKTRGQQVTLSCSPISGHRSVSWYQQTPGQGLQFLFEYFSETQRNKGNFPGRFSGRQFSNSRSEMNVSTLELGDSALYLCASSFGQFTGELFFGEGSRLTVL.